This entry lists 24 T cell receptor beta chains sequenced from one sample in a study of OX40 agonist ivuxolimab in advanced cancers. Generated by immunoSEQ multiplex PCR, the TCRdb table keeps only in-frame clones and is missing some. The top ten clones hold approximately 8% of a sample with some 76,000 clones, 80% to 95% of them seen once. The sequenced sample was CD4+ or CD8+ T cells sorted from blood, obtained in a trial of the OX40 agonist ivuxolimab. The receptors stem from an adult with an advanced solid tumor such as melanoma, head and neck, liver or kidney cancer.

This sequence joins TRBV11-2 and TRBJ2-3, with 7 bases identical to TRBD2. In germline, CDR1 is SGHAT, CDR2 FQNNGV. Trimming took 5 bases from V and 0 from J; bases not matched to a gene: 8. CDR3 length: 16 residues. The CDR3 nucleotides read TGTGCCAGCAGCCGAGGGGCTAGCGGTAGCACAGATACGCAGTATTTT. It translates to CASSRGASGSTDTQYF.

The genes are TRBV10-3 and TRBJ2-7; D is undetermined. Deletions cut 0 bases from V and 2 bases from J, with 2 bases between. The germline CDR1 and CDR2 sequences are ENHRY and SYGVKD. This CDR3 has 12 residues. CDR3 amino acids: CAISESAYEQYF. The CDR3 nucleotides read TGTGCCATCAGTGAGTCAGCCTACGAGCAGTACTTC.

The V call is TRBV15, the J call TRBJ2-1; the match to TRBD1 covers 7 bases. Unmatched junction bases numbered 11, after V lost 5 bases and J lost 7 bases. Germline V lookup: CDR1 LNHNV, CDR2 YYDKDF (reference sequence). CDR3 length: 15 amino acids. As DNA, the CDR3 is TGTGCCACCAGCCCAGGGAGAGGGGGCTTTAATGAGCAGTTCTTC. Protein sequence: CATSPGRGGFNEQFF.

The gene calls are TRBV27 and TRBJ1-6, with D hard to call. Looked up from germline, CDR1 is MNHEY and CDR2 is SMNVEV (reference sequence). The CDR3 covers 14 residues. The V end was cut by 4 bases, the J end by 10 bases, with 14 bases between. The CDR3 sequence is CASSSLGKGSPLHF. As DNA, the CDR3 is TGTGCCAGCAGTTCCCTTGGGAAAGGATCACCCCTCCACTTT.

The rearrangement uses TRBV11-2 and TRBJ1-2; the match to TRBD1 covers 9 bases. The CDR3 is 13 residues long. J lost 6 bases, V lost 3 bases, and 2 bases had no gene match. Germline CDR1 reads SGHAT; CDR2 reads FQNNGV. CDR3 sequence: CASSLGTGNGYTF. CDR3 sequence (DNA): TGTGCCAGCAGCTTGGGGACAGGGAATGGCTACACCTTC.

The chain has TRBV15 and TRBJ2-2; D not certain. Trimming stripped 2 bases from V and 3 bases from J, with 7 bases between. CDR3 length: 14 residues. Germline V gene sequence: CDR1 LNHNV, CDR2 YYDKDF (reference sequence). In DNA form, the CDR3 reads TGTGCCACCAGCAGACCCATTTACACCGGGGAGCTGTTTTTT. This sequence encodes CATSRPIYTGELFF.

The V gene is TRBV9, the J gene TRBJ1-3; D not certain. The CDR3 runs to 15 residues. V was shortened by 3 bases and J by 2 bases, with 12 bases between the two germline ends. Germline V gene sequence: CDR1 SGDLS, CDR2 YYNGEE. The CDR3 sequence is CASSGGMLAGNTIYF. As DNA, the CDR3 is TGTGCCAGCAGCGGGGGAATGTTGGCTGGAAACACCATATATTTT.

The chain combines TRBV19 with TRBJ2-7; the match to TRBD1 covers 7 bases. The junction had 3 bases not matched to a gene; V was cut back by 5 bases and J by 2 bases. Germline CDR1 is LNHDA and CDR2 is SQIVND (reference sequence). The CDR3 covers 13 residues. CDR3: CASSSGGTYEQYF. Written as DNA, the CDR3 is TGTGCCAGTAGTTCAGGGGGAACCTACGAGCAGTACTTC.

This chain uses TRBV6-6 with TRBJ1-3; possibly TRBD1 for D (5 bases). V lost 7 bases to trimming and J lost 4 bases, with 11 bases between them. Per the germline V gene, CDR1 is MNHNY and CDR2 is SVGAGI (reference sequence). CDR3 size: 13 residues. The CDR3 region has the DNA TGTGCCAGCACCCCCGGGGGGGGAAACACCATATATTTT. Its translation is CASTPGGGNTIYF.

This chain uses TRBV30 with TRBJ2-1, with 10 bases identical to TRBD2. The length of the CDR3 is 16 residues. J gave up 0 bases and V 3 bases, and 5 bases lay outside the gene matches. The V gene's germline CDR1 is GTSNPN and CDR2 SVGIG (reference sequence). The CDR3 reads CAWSWGLASSYNEQFF. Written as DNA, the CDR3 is TGTGCCTGGAGCTGGGGACTAGCGAGCTCCTACAATGAGCAGTTCTTC.

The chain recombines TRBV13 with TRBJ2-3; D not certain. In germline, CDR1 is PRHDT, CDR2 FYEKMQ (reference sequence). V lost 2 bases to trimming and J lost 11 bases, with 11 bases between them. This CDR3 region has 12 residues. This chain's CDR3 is CASSLTPPRQYF. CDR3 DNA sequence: TGTGCCAGCAGCTTAACGCCCCCTAGGCAGTATTTT.

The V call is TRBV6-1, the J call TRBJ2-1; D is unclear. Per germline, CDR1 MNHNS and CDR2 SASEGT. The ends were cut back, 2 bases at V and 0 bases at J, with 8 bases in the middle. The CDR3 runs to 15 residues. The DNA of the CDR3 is TGTGCCAGCAGTGAAAGCGTTAGCTCCTACAATGAGCAGTTCTTC. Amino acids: CASSESVSSYNEQFF.

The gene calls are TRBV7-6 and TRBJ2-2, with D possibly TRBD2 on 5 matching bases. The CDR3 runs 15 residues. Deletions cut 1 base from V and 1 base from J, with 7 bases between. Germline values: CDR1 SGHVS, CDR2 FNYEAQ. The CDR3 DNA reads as TGTGCCAGCAGCTTAGGTGCGGGGAACACCGGGGAGCTGTTTTTT. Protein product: CASSLGAGNTGELFF.

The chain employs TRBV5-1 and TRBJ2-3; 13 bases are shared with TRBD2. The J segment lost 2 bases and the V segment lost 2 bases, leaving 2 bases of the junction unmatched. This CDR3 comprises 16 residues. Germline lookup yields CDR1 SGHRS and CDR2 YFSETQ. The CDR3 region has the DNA TGCGCCAGCAGCTTTGGACTAGCGGGGGTCACAGATACGCAGTATTTT. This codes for CASSFGLAGVTDTQYF.

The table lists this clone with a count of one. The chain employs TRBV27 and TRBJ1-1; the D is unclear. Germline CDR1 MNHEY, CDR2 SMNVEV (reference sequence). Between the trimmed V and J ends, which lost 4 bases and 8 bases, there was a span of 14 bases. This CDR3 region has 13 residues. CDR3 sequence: CASSSLGAPEAFF. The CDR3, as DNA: TGTGCCAGCAGTTCCCTGGGAGCCCCCGAAGCTTTCTTT.

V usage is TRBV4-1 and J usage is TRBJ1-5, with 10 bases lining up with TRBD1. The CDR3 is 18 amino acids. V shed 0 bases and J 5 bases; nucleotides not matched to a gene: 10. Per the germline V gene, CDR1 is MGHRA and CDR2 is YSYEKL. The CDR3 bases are TGCGCCAGCAGCCAAGAAGGGTTGGACAGGGGGTTTTATCAGCCCCAGCATTTT. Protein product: CASSQEGLDRGFYQPQHF.

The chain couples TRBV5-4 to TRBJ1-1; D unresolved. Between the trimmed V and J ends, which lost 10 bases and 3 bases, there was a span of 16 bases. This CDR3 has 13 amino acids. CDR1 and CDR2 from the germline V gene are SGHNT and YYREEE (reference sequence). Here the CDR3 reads CASLLAADTEAFF. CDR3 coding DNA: TGTGCCTCCCTTCTCGCGGCGGACACTGAAGCTTTCTTT.

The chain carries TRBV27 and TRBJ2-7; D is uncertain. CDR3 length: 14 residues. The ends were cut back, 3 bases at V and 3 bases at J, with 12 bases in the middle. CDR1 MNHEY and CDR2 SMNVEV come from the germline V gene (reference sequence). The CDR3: CASSFLGQSYEQYF. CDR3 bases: TGTGCCAGCAGTTTCCTCGGGCAGAGCTACGAGCAGTACTTC.

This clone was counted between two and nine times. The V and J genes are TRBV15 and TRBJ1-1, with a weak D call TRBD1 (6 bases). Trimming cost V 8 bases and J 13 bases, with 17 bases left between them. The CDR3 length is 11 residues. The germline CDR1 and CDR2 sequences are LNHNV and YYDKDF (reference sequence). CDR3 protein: CATFGGGRDFF. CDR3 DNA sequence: TGTGCCACCTTCGGAGGGGGGAGGGATTTCTTT.

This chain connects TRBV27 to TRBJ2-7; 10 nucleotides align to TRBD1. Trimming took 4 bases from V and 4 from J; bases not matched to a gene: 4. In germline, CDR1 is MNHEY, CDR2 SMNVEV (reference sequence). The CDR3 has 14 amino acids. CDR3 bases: TGTGCCAGCAGTTATGGGACAGGGGCGTACGAGCAGTACTTC. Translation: CASSYGTGAYEQYF.

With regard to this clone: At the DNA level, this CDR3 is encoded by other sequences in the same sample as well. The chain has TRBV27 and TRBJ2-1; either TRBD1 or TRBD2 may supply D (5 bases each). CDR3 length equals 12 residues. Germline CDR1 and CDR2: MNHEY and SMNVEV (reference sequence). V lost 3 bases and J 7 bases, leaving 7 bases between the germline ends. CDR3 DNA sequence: TGTGCCAGCAGTTTTTGGGGGAATGAGCAGTTCTTC. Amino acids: CASSFWGNEQFF.

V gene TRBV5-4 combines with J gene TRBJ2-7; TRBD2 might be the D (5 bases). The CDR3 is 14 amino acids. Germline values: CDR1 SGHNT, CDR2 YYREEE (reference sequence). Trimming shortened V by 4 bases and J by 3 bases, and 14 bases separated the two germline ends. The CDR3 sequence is CASSPGSRDYEQYF. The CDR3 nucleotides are TGTGCCAGCAGCCCCGGGTCACGGGACTACGAGCAGTACTTC. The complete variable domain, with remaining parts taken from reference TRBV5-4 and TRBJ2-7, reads ETGVTQSPTHLIKTRGQQVTLRCSSQSGHNTVSWYQQALGQGPQFIFQYYREEENGRGNFPPRFSGLQFPNYSSELNVNALELDDSALYLCASSPGSRDYEQYFGPGTRLTVT.

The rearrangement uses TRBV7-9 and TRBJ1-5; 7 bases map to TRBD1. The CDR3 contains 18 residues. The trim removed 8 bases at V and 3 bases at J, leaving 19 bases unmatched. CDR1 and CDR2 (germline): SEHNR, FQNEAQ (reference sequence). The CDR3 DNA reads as TGTGCCAGCCAACCGACAGGGCAGGGTACCCCCACCAATCAGCCCCAGCATTTT. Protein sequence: CASQPTGQGTPTNQPQHF. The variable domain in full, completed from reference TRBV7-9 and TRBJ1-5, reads DTGVSQNPRHKITKRGQNVTFRCDPISEHNRLYWYRQTLGQGPEFLTYFQNEAQLEKSRLLSDRFSAERPKGSFSTLEIQRTEQGDSAMYLCASQPTGQGTPTNQPQHFGDGTRLSIL.

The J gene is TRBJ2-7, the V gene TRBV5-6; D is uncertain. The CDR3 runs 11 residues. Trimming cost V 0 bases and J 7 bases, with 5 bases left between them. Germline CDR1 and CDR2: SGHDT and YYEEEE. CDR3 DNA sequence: TGTGCCAGCAGCTTGGGGCCAGAGCAGTACTTC. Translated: CASSLGPEQYF.